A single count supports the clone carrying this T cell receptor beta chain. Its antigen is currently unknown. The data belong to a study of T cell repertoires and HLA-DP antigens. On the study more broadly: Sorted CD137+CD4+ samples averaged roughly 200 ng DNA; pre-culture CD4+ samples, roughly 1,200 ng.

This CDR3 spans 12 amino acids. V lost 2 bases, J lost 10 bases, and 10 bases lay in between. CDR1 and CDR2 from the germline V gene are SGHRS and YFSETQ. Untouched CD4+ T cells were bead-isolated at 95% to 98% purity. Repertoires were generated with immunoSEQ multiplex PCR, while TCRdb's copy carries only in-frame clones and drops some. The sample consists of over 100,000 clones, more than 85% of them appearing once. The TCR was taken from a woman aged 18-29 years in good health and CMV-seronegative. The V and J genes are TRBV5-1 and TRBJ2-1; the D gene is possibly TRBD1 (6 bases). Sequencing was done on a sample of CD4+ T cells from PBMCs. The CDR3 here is CASSFPRGEQFF. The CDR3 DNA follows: TGCGCCAGCAGCTTTCCGAGGGGGGAGCAGTTCTTC.